This T cell receptor beta chain emerged from a study of T cells after yellow fever vaccination. TCRdb itself ran the 5' RACE reads through MiXCR, one entry per CDR3 protein. Of approximately 250,000 distinct CDR3 sequences in the sample, roughly 4.8% are singletons; the top ten hold roughly 3%. Between the trimmed V and J ends, which lost 3 bases and 2 bases, there was a span of 10 bases. CDR1 SGHRS and CDR2 YFSETQ come from the germline V gene. CDR3 length: 14 amino acids. This clonotype was picked up many times. Its cognate antigen is unknown. General study findings and limits: Clones from primary vaccination mostly reappeared after the booster (approximately 96% CD4, approximately 88% CD8). FACS-sorted repertoires might harbor abundant contaminating clonotypes from the bulk population.

The sample consisted of CD4+ T cells sorted from PBMCs, taken on the day of the yellow fever booster vaccination. This chain links TRBV5-1 with TRBJ2-3, with D perhaps TRBD1 (6 bases). This sequence was found in a man between 18 and 29 years old who received the YFV17D yellow fever vaccine. The CDR3 nucleotides are TGCGCCAGCAGCTCACAGGGCTACACAGATACGCAGTATTTT. Translation gives CASSSQGYTDTQYF.